This is a list of T cell receptor beta chains from one sample in a study of neoadjuvant nivolumab and ipilimumab in lung cancer. Produced via immunoSEQ multiplex PCR; TCRdb's table is partial and in-frame only. The table lists about 38,000 clones, approximately 89% of them singletons. The starting material was peripheral blood, obtained before neoadjuvant nivolumab, alone or with ipilimumab. The receptors shown here come from an adult with non-small cell lung cancer. The CDR3 runs from the conserved cysteine through the conserved F or W. A D gene is named only where the DNA matches it firmly. Only part of the rows carry a size: once, few, many, or a class if the clone is expanded.

>TRBJ2-5|TRBV4-1|NA|NA
TGCGCCAGCAGCCAAGAAACGACACAAGAGACCCAGTACTTC
CASSQETTQETQYF
>TRBJ2-5|TRBV29-1|NA|NA
TGCAGCGTTGAAGAGACCGCAAAAACGCCGGAGACCCAGTACTTC
CSVEETAKTPETQYF
>TRBJ1-2|TRBV21-1|NA|NA
TGTGCCAGCAGCAATGGGACAGGGGGCCGCTATGGCTACACCTTC
CASSNGTGGRYGYTF
>TRBJ2-5|TRBV5-1|NA|NA
TGCGCCAGCAGCTTGGCGACGGGGGAAGAGACCCAGTACTTC
CASSLATGEETQYF
>TRBJ2-3|TRBV9|TRBD1|NA
TGTGCCAGCAGCGTAGGGTCATGGGACAGCCCCACAGATACGCAGTATTTT
CASSVGSWDSPTDTQYF
>TRBJ1-3|TRBV5-4|NA|once
TGTGCCAGCAGCTTGTTCGGAAACACCATATATTTT
CASSLFGNTIYF
>TRBJ2-5|TRBV27|NA|NA
TGTGCCAGCAGTTTTTTCCCCCCCGGGACACTAACAGGGGAGACCCAGTACTTC
CASSFFPPGTLTGETQYF
>TRBJ1-1|TRBV6-6|NA|NA
TGTGCCAGCAGACCCGCGGGGGGGCGCCGCCACACTGAAGCTTTCTTT
CASRPAGGRRHTEAFF
>TRBJ2-5|TRBV13|TRBD2|NA
TGTGCCAGCAGCTTACTAGCGGGGGAAGAGACCCAGTACTTC
CASSLLAGEETQYF
>TRBJ1-4|TRBV7-8|NA|NA
TGTGCCAGCAGCTTAACGGGACAAACAACTAATGAAAAACTGTTTTTT
CASSLTGQTTNEKLFF
>TRBJ1-1|TRBV18|TRBD1|NA
TGTGCCAGCTCACCCCGACAGGGACCCATGAACACTGAAGCTTTCTTT
CASSPRQGPMNTEAFF
>TRBJ1-1|TRBV7-9|TRBD1|NA
TGTGCCAGCAGCTCAACCTACTTGGGACAGCTGAACACTGAAGCTTTCTTT
CASSSTYLGQLNTEAFF
>TRBJ2-7|TRBV7-7|TRBD1|once
TGTGCCAGCAGCTCCGGACAGGGGATCCCATACGAGCAGTACTTC
CASSSGQGIPYEQYF
>TRBJ1-3|TRBV30|TRBD1|once
TGTGCCTGTAGATGGAGACAGGGAGGAAACACCATATATTTT
CACRWRQGGNTIYF
>TRBJ2-2|TRBV7-6|TRBD2|NA
TGTGCCAGCAGTAGGACTAGCGCGAACACCGGGGAGCTGTTTTTT
CASSRTSANTGELFF
>TRBJ2-2|TRBV10-3|TRBD1|NA
TGTGCCATCACCGCGGACAGGTCTTTCACCGGGGAGCTGTTTTTT
CAITADRSFTGELFF
>TRBJ2-1|TRBV30|TRBD2|NA
TGTGCCTGGAGGTCCGGAGCTAGCGGGAGTACCTACAATGAGCAGTTCTTC
CAWRSGASGSTYNEQFF
>TRBJ2-1|TRBV11-1|TRBD2|NA
TGTGCCAGCAGCCCCAGGGACTCGCGGGGGACCTCTTACAATGAGCAGTTCTTC
CASSPRDSRGTSYNEQFF
>TRBJ1-1|TRBV7-8|NA|once
TGTGCCAGCAGCCTAGGAGGGGGGGCGCGGAACACTGAAGCTTTCTTT
CASSLGGGARNTEAFF
>TRBJ2-7|TRBV29-1|TRBD1|NA
TGCAGCGTTGCCCCCGGGACAGGGACCTACGAGCAGTACTTC
CSVAPGTGTYEQYF
>TRBJ2-5|TRBV5-6|NA|NA
TGTGCCAGCAGCTTAACGGGGACCCAGTACTTC
CASSLTGTQYF
>TRBJ2-1|TRBV11-2|TRBD2|once
TGTGCCAGCAGCCCGTTAGCGGGAGGGTCCCACAATGAGCAGTTCTTC
CASSPLAGGSHNEQFF
>TRBJ2-2|TRBV18|TRBD1|NA
TGTGCCAGCTCAGAACAGGGGCCGGCGAACACCGGGGAGCTGTTTTTT
CASSEQGPANTGELFF
>TRBJ1-1|TRBV30|NA|few
TGTGCCTGGAGAAAGGGGGGGAACACTGAAGCTTTCTTT
CAWRKGGNTEAFF
>TRBJ2-1|TRBV18|NA|NA
TGTGCCAGCTCACCACTGGGATCCAACTACAATGAGCAGTTCTTC
CASSPLGSNYNEQFF
>TRBJ2-7|TRBV7-8|NA|few
TGTGCCAGCAGCGTCACAGTCAACAACTACGAGCAGTACTTC
CASSVTVNNYEQYF
>TRBJ2-7|TRBV19|TRBD2|NA
TGTGCCAGTGGGACTAGCGGGAATTACGAGCAGTACTTC
CASGTSGNYEQYF
>TRBJ2-7|TRBV27|NA|NA
TGTGCCAGCAGGACCTCTAACGGCCCCTACGAGCAGTACTTC
CASRTSNGPYEQYF
>TRBJ1-2|TRBV28|TRBD1|once
TGTGCCAGCAGTTTAAACGCTGGACAGGGCGCCTATGGCTACACCTTC
CASSLNAGQGAYGYTF
>TRBJ2-2|TRBV11-2|NA|few
TGTGCCAGCAGCTTAGCGGCCACCGGGGAGCTGTTTTTT
CASSLAATGELFF
>TRBJ2-1|TRBV6-5|NA|NA
TGTGCCAGCAGTTACCCGGGACGTTACAATGAGCAGTTCTTC
CASSYPGRYNEQFF
>TRBJ2-5|TRBV9|TRBD1|NA
TGTGCCAGCAGCGCGACAGGGGGTGAGACCCAGTACTTC
CASSATGGETQYF
>TRBJ2-7|TRBV18|TRBD1|few
TGTGCCAGCTCACCAGACATGACAGGGGGCGAGCAGTACTTC
CASSPDMTGGEQYF
>TRBJ2-7|TRBV7-3|NA|NA
TGTGCCAGCAGCTTAGAGGGAAACGCCTACGAGCAGTACTTC
CASSLEGNAYEQYF
>TRBJ2-7|TRBV18|TRBD2|NA
TGTGCCAGCTCACCAACTAGCGACGAGCAGTACTTC
CASSPTSDEQYF
>TRBJ2-3|TRBV25-1|NA|NA
TGTGCCAGCGGTACAACCGGGATCCCCAGGGGCGAAGATACGCAGTATTTT
CASGTTGIPRGEDTQYF
>TRBJ2-7|TRBV11-2|TRBD2|NA
TGTGCCAGCAGCCCCGGAGGGGCTAGCGGCTCCTACGAGCAGTACTTC
CASSPGGASGSYEQYF
>TRBJ2-1|TRBV6-5|TRBD1|NA
TGTGCCAGCAGTTACTCGCGGACAGGGGTCAATGAGCAGTTCTTC
CASSYSRTGVNEQFF
>TRBJ1-5|TRBV30|NA|NA
TGTGCCTGGAGTGAAGGCGTGTCTCACAATCAGCCCCAGCATTTT
CAWSEGVSHNQPQHF
>TRBJ2-1|TRBV11-2|NA|NA
TGTGCCGCTTCGAGATGGGGTAATGAGCAGTTCTTC
CAASRWGNEQFF
>TRBJ1-5|TRBV7-2|TRBD1|NA
TGTGCCAGCAGCAAAAATACAGGGGGAGTGGGCAATCAGCCCCAGCATTTT
CASSKNTGGVGNQPQHF
>TRBJ2-7|TRBV5-1|TRBD1|NA
TGCGCCAGCAGCTTGGACTGGTCGGTCGGACAGGCCAACTCCTACGAGCAGTACTTC
CASSLDWSVGQANSYEQYF
>TRBJ2-1|TRBV10-2|NA|NA
TGCGCCAGCAGTTCGACTAGAGGGTACAATGAGCAGTTCTTC
CASSSTRGYNEQFF
>TRBJ2-7|TRBV28|TRBD1|once
TGTGCCAGCACCGCCTCGACAGGGTGGTACGAGCAGTACTTC
CASTASTGWYEQYF
>TRBJ2-5|TRBV7-3|NA|NA
TGTGCCAGCAGCTTAAGAGGTCGGCTCGGAGAGACCCAGTACTTC
CASSLRGRLGETQYF
>TRBJ2-5|TRBV7-7|TRBD2|NA
TGTGCCAGCAGCTTAATAGCGGGAGGGACCGAGACCCAGTACTTC
CASSLIAGGTETQYF
>TRBJ2-4|TRBV7-8|NA|few
TGTGCCAGCAGCTTAGTGAGTGACCTTAACATTCAGTACTTC
CASSLVSDLNIQYF
>TRBJ1-1|TRBV19|NA|few
TGTGCCACTCACCCCGGGGCAATGAACACTGAAGCTTTCTTT
CATHPGAMNTEAFF
>TRBJ2-2|TRBV2|NA|NA
TGTGCCAGCAGCGGACACCGGGACCATACACGGAATCGCGGAATCACCGGGGAGCTGTTTTTT
CASSGHRDHTRNRGITGELFF
>TRBJ1-1|TRBV9|NA|NA
TGTGCCAGCAGCGGTCGGGGCTCGATGAACACTGAAGCTTTCTTT
CASSGRGSMNTEAFF
>TRBJ2-1|TRBV7-3|NA|NA
TGTGCCAGCAGCCCTTGGGACCCTAATGGCCACAATGAGCAGTTCTTC
CASSPWDPNGHNEQFF
>TRBJ2-6|TRBV9|NA|NA
TGTGCCAGCAGCCCCCCGGATAGCGGAGCCTCTGGGGCCAACGTCCTGACTTTC
CASSPPDSGASGANVLTF
>TRBJ1-2|TRBV7-9|NA|NA
TGTGCCAGCAGCTTAGGTGGTGGCCTGAGAAACTATGGCTACACCTTC
CASSLGGGLRNYGYTF